This TCR beta chain was sequenced in a study of Ad26.COV2.S vaccination and SARS-CoV-2 variants. The assay was immunoSEQ multiplex PCR, and TCRdb's table has in-frame clones only and misses some. In the table there are 400,000 to 500,000 clones, 80% to 90% of which are singletons. Germline assignment: CDR1 LNHDA and CDR2 SQIVND (reference sequence). V shed 3 bases, J shed 4 bases, and the junction held 6 bases outside the gene matches. The CDR3 is 15 amino acids. Stated treatment: around 19 received Ad26.COV2.S at low or high dose, single or two shots; 5 received placebo; per-sample allocation not given. The samples were gathered on day 63 after the first injection of vaccine or placebo.

The specimen comprised peripheral blood, sampled in a trial of Ad26.COV2.S vaccine versus placebo. The sequence was collected from a person aged 18 to 65 who received the Ad26.COV2.S COVID-19 vaccine or a placebo. This rearrangement joins TRBV19 to TRBJ2-1; TRBD1 agrees at 7 bases. CDR3 DNA sequence: TGTGCCAGTAGTATCGAGGGGGCGAAGTACAATGAGCAGTTCTTC. Its protein is CASSIEGAKYNEQFF. Drawing the rest from reference TRBV19 and TRBJ2-1, the complete variable domain is DGGITQSPKYLFRKEGQNVTLSCEQNLNHDAMYWYRQDPGQGLRLIYYSQIVNDFQKGDIAEGYSVSREKKESFPLTVTSAQKNPTAFYLCASSIEGAKYNEQFFGPGTRLTVL.